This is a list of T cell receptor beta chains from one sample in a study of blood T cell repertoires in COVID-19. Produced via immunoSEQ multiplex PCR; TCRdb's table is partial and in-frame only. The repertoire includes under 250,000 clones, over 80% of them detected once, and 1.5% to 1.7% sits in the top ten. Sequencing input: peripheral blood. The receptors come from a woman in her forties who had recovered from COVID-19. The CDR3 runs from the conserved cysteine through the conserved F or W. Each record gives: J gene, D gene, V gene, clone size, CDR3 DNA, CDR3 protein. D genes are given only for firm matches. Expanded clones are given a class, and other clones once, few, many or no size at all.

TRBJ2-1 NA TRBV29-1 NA TGCAGCGTTGAAAGTGGACTGCACTACAATGAGCAGTTCTTC CSVESGLHYNEQFF
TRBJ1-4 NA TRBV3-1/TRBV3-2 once TGTGCCAGCAGCCAAGAAACCTGGGGGGGGTACACACCGGAAAAACTGTTTTTT CASSQETWGGYTPEKLFF
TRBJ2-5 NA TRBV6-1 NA TGTGCCAGCAGTGAAGCAACTGGGGGAGGTTGGGAGACCCAGTACTTC CASSEATGGGWETQYF
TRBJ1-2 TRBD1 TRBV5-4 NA TGTGCCAGCAGCATCAGGACAGGGGCCCCAAACTATGGCTACACCTTC CASSIRTGAPNYGYTF
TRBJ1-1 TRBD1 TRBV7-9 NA TGTGCCAGCATCAAGCTAGGTGGAGGGGGCGTCACTGAAGCTTTCTTT CASIKLGGGGVTEAFF
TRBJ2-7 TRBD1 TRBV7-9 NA TGTGCCAGCAGCTTACGGGACAGCTCCTACGAGCAGTACTTC CASSLRDSSYEQYF
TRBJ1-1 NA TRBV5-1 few TGCGCCAGCAGCTTGGGTCAGGCAGTTAACACTGAAGCTTTCTTT CASSLGQAVNTEAFF
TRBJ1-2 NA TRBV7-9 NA TGTGCCAGCAGCTTAGAGTACGGTCCTAACTATGGCTACACCTTC CASSLEYGPNYGYTF
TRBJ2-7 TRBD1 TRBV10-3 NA TGTGCCATCAGTGGGACAGGGGGCTACTACGAGCAGTACTTC CAISGTGGYYEQYF
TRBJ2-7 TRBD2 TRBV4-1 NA TGCGCCAGCAGCCAAGTATCCGCGGGGGGGCCGGTCTACGAGCAGTACTTC CASSQVSAGGPVYEQYF
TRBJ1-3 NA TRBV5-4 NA TGTGCCAGCAGCTTGGGACAGCCGTTCTCTGGAAACACCATATATTTT CASSLGQPFSGNTIYF
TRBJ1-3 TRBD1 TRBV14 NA TGTGCCAGCAGCCGACAGGGCACCTCTGGAAACACCATATATTTT CASSRQGTSGNTIYF
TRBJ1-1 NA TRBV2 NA TGTGCCAGCAGTGTTCGGAGAATGAACACTGAAGCTTTCTTT CASSVRRMNTEAFF
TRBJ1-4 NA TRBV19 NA TGTGCCAGTAGTCCCACCACGGCAACTAATGAAAAACTGTTTTTT CASSPTTATNEKLFF
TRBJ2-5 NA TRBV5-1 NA TGCGCCAGCAGCTTTTTTTCGGTGTGGACCCAGTACTTC CASSFFSVWTQYF